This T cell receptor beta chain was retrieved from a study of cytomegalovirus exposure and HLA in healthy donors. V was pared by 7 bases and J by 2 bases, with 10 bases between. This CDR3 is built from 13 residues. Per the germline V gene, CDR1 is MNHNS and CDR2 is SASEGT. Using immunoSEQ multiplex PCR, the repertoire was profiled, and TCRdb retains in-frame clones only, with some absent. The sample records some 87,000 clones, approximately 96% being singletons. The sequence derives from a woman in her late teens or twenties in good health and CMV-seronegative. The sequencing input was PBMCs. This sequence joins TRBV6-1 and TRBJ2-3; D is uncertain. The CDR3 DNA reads TGTGCCAGCACTCATTCTACCACAGATACGCAGTATTTT. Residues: CASTHSTTDTQYF.